This TCR beta chain was retrieved from a study of blood T cell repertoires in COVID-19. In the study overall: The United States, Italy and Spain supplied acute and convalescent COVID-19 samples.

This table comes from immunoSEQ multiplex PCR, and its TCRdb copy is limited to in-frame clones, with some not included. The sample lists 280,000 or so clones, under 90% occurring once. The origin of this receptor is a woman in her forties or fifties who had been exposed to COVID-19. Sequences were obtained from PBMCs or T cells enriched from blood (not recorded which).

CDR3 loop: CASSPSGGGNTGELFF. The CDR3 DNA follows: TGCGCCAGCAGTCCCTCCGGCGGGGGGAACACCGGGGAGCTGTTTTTT. The chain is built from TRBV5-1 and TRBJ2-2; 7 bases map to TRBD2. Losses at the gene ends were 5 bases for V and 1 base for J; bases not matched to a gene: 8. The germline V gene has CDR1 SGHRS and CDR2 YFSETQ. This CDR3 region has 16 residues. Using reference TRBV5-1 and TRBJ2-2 for the parts outside the CDR3, the full variable domain is KAGVTQTPRYLIKTRGQQVTLSCSPISGHRSVSWYQQTPGQGLQFLFEYFSETQRNKGNFPGRFSGRQFSNSRSEMNVSTLELGDSALYLCASSPSGGGNTGELFFGEGSRLTVL.